The 11 T cell receptor beta chains presented below share a single source sample, sequenced in a study of control samples from healthy donors and cancer patients. The data were produced by immunoSEQ multiplex PCR, yet TCRdb's version contains in-frame clones alone and is incomplete. Of 70,000 to 90,000 clones in the sample, roughly 94% were seen once. Material for sequencing was blood. The source is a woman aged 40 to 50 in good health.

The chain joins TRBV6-5 to TRBJ2-7; 8 bases match TRBD1. The CDR3 is made up of 15 amino acids. The V gene's germline CDR1 is MNHEY and CDR2 SVGAGI. The V gene end was trimmed by 3 bases and the J gene end by 0 bases; junction bases not matched to a gene: 4. The CDR3 nucleotides are TGTGCCAGCAGTTATGCCCAGGGGGCCTCCTACGAGCAGTACTTC. Translation gives CASSYAQGASYEQYF.

The chain couples TRBV5-3 to TRBJ1-2; unclear D gene. TRBV5-3 is identified as an open reading frame with a role that is uncertain. The germline V and J ends were trimmed by 2 bases and 7 bases, with 21 bases remaining between them. This CDR3 is 16 amino acids long. DNA for the CDR3: TGTGCCAGAAGCTTATGGGAGCATGCCCAGATATGTGGCTACACCTTC. As protein: CARSLWEHAQICGYTF.

The chain carries TRBV11-1 and TRBJ2-7; weak D call: TRBD2 (5 bases). CDR1 and CDR2 from the germline V gene are SGHAT and FQDESV (reference sequence). The V end lost 2 bases, the J end lost 3 bases, and 14 bases lay between the germline ends. This CDR3 contains 15 residues. CDR3 protein: CASSLQGARGYEQYF. In DNA, the CDR3 is TGTGCCAGCAGCTTACAAGGCGCCCGGGGCTACGAGCAGTACTTC.

The chain uses TRBV7-8 and TRBJ2-7, with 10 bases aligning to TRBD2. V trimming: 5 bases; J trimming: 3 bases; junction bases outside the gene matches: 4. The CDR3 is made up of 14 amino acids. Germline V gene sequence: CDR1 SGHVS, CDR2 FQNEAQ. CDR3 sequence reads: CASSTLAGDYEQYF. The CDR3, as DNA: TGTGCCAGCAGCACGCTAGCGGGAGACTACGAGCAGTACTTC.

The chain couples TRBV27 to TRBJ1-4, with TRBD1 as a possible D gene (6 bases). Germline loops: CDR1 MNHEY, CDR2 SMNVEV (reference sequence). The V and J ends lost 7 bases and 8 bases respectively, with 14 bases between them. The CDR3 is made up of 13 amino acids. The CDR3 is CASTQRGAEKLFF. CDR3 sequence (DNA): TGTGCCAGCACGCAAAGGGGGGCGGAAAAACTGTTTTTT.

About this clone itself: Other DNA sequences from this sample encode an identical CDR3 as well. The rearrangement links TRBV4-3 to TRBJ1-6, with D unclear. The CDR3 consists of 16 residues. The V end was cut by 1 base, the J end by 0 bases, with 7 bases between. Germline V gene lookup returns CDR1 LGHNA and CDR2 YSLEER. The CDR3 sequence is CASSQGLSSYNSPLHF. CDR3 DNA sequence: TGCGCCAGCAGCCAAGGCCTCAGCTCCTATAATTCACCCCTCCACTTT.

The CDR3 spells CASSTRVTDTQYF. The CDR3 coding sequence is TGTGCCAGCAGCACCAGGGTTACAGATACGCAGTATTTT. The chain couples TRBV7-9 to TRBJ2-3; tentatively, D is TRBD1 (5 bases). Deletions cut 5 bases from V and 3 bases from J, with 9 bases between. Germline V CDR1 and CDR2: SEHNR, FQNEAQ (reference sequence). The CDR3 spans 13 residues.

This sequence joins TRBV5-1 and TRBJ2-3, with 11 nucleotides matching TRBD1. The junction had 3 bases not matched to a gene; V was cut back by 4 bases and J by 2 bases. Germline loops: CDR1 SGHRS, CDR2 YFSETQ. CDR3 length: 15 amino acids. The CDR3 bases are TGCGCCAGCAGCGTGGGACAGGGGGACACAGATACGCAGTATTTT. Its protein product is CASSVGQGDTDTQYF.

This rearrangement joins TRBV29-1 to TRBJ2-7, with no clear D. The V gene lost 7 bases and the J gene lost 0 bases, with 13 bases spanning the gap. Germline V CDR1 and CDR2: SQVTM, ANQGSEA. CDR3 length equals 13 residues. CDR3 residues: CSARQPFSYEQYF. The CDR3 region has the DNA TGCAGCGCCCGGCAACCCTTCTCCTACGAGCAGTACTTC.

The chain employs TRBV2 and TRBJ1-1; a possible D gene is TRBD1 (6 bases). Per germline, CDR1 SNHLY and CDR2 FYNNEI. The CDR3 sequence is 14 residues long. The V and J ends lost 6 bases and 5 bases respectively, with 16 bases between them. CDR3 loop: CASRPPGGATEAFF. The CDR3 DNA follows: TGTGCCAGCAGGCCCCCCGGGGGCGCGACTGAAGCTTTCTTT.

The CDR3 protein is CASSRDRGEKLFF. The CDR3, as DNA: TGTGCCAGCTCCCGGGACAGGGGTGAAAAACTGTTTTTT. The J gene is TRBJ1-4, the V gene TRBV2; 10 nucleotides line up with TRBD1. CDR1 and CDR2 from the germline V gene are SNHLY and FYNNEI. The CDR3 runs to 13 residues. With V trimmed by 8 bases and J by 7 bases, 4 bases remained unmatched.